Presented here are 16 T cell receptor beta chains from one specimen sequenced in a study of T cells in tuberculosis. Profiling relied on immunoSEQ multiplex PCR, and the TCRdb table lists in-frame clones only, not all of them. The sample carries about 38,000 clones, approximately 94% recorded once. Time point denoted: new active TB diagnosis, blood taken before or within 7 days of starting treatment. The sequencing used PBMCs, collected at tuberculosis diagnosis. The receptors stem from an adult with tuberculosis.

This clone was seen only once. CDR3 protein: CASSFILRANRGGYTF. In DNA form, the CDR3 reads TGTGCCAGCAGTTTCATACTGAGGGCAAACAGGGGTGGCTACACCTTC. The chain has TRBV28 and TRBJ1-2, with 7 bases aligning to TRBD1. V lost 3 bases, J lost 7 bases, and 14 bases stayed unmatched. CDR1 MDHEN and CDR2 SYDVKM come from the germline V gene. This CDR3 is built from 16 residues.

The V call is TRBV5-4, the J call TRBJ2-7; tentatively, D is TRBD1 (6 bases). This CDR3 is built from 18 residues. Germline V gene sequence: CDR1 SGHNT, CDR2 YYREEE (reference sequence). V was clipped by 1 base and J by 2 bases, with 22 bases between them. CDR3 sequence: CASSLSKRSGTIPYEQYF. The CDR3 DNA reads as TGTGCCAGCAGCTTGTCCAAAAGATCCGGGACAATTCCCTACGAGCAGTACTTC.

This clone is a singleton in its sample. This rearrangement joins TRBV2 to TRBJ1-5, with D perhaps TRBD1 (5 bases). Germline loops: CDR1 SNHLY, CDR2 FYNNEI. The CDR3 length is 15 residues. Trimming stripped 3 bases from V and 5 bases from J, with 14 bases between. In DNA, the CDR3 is TGTGCCAGCAGTGAGGCGGGGGGATCCCATCAGCCCCAGCATTTT. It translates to CASSEAGGSHQPQHF.

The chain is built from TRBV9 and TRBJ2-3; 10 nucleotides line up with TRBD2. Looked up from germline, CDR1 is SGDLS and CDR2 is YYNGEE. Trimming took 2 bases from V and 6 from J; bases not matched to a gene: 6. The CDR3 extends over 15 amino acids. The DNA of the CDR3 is TGTGCCAGCAGCGTCTCAGCGGGGGGGCTGGATACGCAGTATTTT. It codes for CASSVSAGGLDTQYF.

In DNA form, the CDR3 reads TGTGCCAGCATTGGGACAGTCAATCAGCCCCAGCATTTT. This sequence encodes CASIGTVNQPQHF. The chain carries TRBV2 and TRBJ1-5; 7 positions match TRBD1. CDR3 length: 13 residues. Germline CDR1 is SNHLY and CDR2 is FYNNEI. V dropped 7 bases and J dropped 3; count of bases not matched to a gene: 3.

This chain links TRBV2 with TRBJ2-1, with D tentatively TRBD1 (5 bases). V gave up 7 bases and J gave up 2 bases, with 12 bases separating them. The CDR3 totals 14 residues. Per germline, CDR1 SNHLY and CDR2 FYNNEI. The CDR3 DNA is TGTGCCAGCAATCGACAGATAACCTACAATGAGCAGTTCTTC. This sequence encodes CASNRQITYNEQFF.

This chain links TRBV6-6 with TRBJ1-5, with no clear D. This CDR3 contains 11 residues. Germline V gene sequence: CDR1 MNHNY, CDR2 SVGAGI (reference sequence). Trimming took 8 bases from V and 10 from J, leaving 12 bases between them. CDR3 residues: CASAHGGPQHF. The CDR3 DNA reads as TGTGCCAGCGCCCACGGAGGACCCCAGCATTTT.

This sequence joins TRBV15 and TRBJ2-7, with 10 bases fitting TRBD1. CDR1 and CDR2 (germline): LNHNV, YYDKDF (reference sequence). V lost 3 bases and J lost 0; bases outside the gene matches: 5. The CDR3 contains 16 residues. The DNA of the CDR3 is TGTGCCACCAGCAGGGAAAGGACAGGGGGCTCCTACGAGCAGTACTTC. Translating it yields CATSRERTGGSYEQYF.

The CDR3 is CASSTGTGGETQYF. The CDR3 DNA reads TGTGCCAGCAGTACCGGGACAGGGGGAGAGACCCAGTACTTC. The chain carries TRBV7-6 and TRBJ2-5; 11 nucleotides line up with TRBD1. Per the germline V gene, CDR1 is SGHVS and CDR2 is FNYEAQ. The CDR3 length is 14 residues. V was clipped by 6 bases and J by 4 bases; unmatched bases: 4.

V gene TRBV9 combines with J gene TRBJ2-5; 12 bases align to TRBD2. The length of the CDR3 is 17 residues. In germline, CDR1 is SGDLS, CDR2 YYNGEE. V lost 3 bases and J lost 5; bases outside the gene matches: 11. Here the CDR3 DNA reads TGTGCCAGCAGCGACCCGACTAGCGGGGGCCGGTGGGAGACCCAGTACTTC. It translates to CASSDPTSGGRWETQYF.

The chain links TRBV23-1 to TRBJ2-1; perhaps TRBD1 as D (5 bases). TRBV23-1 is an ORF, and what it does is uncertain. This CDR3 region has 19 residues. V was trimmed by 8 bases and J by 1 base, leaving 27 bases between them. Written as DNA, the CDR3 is TGCGCCAGCCCAAGACGGTCGAGCAGGGTTCAAACGTCCTACAATGAGCAGTTCTTC. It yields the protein CASPRRSSRVQTSYNEQFF.

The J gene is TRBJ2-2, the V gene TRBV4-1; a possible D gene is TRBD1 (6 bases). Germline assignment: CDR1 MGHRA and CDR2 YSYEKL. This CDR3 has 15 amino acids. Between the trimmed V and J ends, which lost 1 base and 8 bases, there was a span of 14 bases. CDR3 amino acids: CASSQVRTVFGELFF. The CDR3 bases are TGCGCCAGCAGCCAAGTGAGGACAGTCTTTGGGGAGCTGTTTTTT.

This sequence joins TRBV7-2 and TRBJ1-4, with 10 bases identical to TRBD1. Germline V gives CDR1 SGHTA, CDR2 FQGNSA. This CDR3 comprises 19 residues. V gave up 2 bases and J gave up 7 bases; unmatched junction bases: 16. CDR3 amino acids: CASSLPPGQGIGVSEKLFF. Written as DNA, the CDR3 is TGTGCCAGCAGCTTACCTCCGGGACAGGGGATTGGGGTTAGTGAAAAACTGTTTTTT.

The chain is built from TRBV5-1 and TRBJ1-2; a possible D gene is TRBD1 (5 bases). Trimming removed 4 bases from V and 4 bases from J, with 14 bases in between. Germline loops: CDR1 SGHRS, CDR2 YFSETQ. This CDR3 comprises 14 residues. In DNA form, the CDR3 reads TGCGCCAGCAGCCTTCGGACAAGCAGCTATGGCTACACCTTC. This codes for CASSLRTSSYGYTF.

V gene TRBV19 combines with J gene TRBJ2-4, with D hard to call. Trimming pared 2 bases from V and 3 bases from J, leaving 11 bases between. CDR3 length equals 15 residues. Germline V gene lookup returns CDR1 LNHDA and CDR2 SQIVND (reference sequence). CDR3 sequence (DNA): TGTGCCAGTAGTATACTGTCAGGAATCAAAAACATTCAGTACTTC. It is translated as CASSILSGIKNIQYF.

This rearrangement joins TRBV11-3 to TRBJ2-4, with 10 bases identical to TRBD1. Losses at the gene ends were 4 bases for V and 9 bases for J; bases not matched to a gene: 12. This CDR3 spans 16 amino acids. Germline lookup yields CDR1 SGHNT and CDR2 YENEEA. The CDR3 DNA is TGTGCCAGCAGCTGGGGACAGGGGACAGCGGCTGGCATTCAGTACTTC. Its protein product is CASSWGQGTAAGIQYF. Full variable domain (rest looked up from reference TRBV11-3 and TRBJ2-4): EAGVVQSPRYKIIEKKQPVAFWCNPISGHNTLYWYLQNLGQGPELLIRYENEEAVDDSQLPKDRFSAERLKGVDSTLKIQPAELGDSAVYLCASSWGQGTAAGIQYFGAGTRLSVL.